Listed below are T cell receptor beta chains from one sample, sequenced in a study of T-cell memory formation after mild COVID-19. A single record per CDR3 protein comes from TCRdb applying MiXCR to the 5' RACE reads. The repertoire holds approximately 300,000 distinct CDR3 sequences, around a sixth seen once, with around 24% in the top ten. Sequenced: PBMCs or a T cell subset sorted from them (not recorded which). The receptor source for this set is a man younger than 30 who had mild COVID-19 (a few samples of this study predate the infection). Cell type and time point are not known. Each CDR3 is given with its conserved first and last residue. Fields, in order: V gene, clone size, CDR3 protein. Expanded clones are given a class, and other clones once, few, many or no size at all.

TRBV4-1 NA CASATSGGKDIQYF
TRBV5-6 NA CASSFRDRGETQYF
TRBV20-1 NA CSARYWGEQYF
TRBV6-2/TRBV6-3 NA CASSLAGGQNTGELFF
TRBV9 NA CASSVEPLGRFGNTIYF
TRBV11-2 few CASSTVPETQYF
TRBV18 NA CASSQQGNYGYTF
TRBV11-2 few CASSLDRTGYYGYTF
TRBV7-6 NA CASSSPFTGELFF
TRBV12-3/TRBV12-4 many CASSDRHSGANVLTF
TRBV12-3/TRBV12-4 NA CASSSTKQGNTGELFF
TRBV20-1 many CSARRRGFSNQPQHF
TRBV7-6 few CASSLVGRMNTEAFF
TRBV6-6 NA CASSRPSTSTGSNEKLFF
TRBV12-3/TRBV12-4 NA CASSEARRRGATGELFF
TRBV2 NA CASSAEGFSGNTIYF
TRBV7-3 NA CASSLSSGQGAADTQYF
TRBV19 NA CASSIVGTGTDTQYF
TRBV6-5 many CASSYSLGTLATTEAFF
TRBV6-6 few CASRLPGHNEQFF
TRBV11-2 few CASSIHTGQGETQYF
TRBV5-4 NA CASSFRLAGGQEQFF
TRBV28 few CASSLRSGGAYTQYF
TRBV5-1 NA CASSPGTSNQETQYF
TRBV11-2 NA CASSSIDRAPGELFF
TRBV7-6 NA CASSLENDRGNTGELFF